This entry describes one T cell receptor beta chain. This sample was taken from a study of T cell changes during pregnancy in multiple sclerosis. Assay: immunoSEQ multiplex PCR; the TCRdb copy retains only in-frame clones and omits some. The data show some 40,000 clones, 70% to 90% seen once. The sequencing used CD4+ T cells from peripheral blood mononuclear cells, collected in the first trimester of pregnancy. The clonotype originates from a female donor with multiple sclerosis, enrolled in a pregnancy study.

In DNA form, the CDR3 reads TGTGCCTGGAGTCTAGGAGGGGTTACGCAGTATTTT. This sequence encodes CAWSLGGVTQYF. The V gene is TRBV30, the J gene TRBJ2-3; D is perhaps TRBD2 (6 bases). The germline V gene has CDR1 GTSNPN and CDR2 SVGIG (reference sequence). With 2 bases removed from V and 8 bases from J, the gap between germline ends came to 11 bases. The CDR3 length is 12 residues.